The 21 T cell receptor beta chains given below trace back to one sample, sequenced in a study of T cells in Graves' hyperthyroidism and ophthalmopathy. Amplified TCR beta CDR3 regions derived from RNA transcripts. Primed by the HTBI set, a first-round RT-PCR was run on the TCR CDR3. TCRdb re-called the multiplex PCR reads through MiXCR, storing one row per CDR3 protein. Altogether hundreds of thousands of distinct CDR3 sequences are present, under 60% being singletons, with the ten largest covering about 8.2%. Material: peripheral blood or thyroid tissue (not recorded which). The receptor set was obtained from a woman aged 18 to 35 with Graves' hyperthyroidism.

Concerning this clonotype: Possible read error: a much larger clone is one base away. The CDR3 bases are TGTGCCAGCAGCTGGGCAGGGGACACTGAAGCTTTCTTT. Translation: CASSWAGDTEAFF. V usage is TRBV11-3 and J usage is TRBJ1-1, with D maybe TRBD1 (6 bases). There are 13 residues in the CDR3. The germline V gene has CDR1 SGHNT and CDR2 YENEEA. V shed 4 bases and J shed 3 bases, with 9 bases lying between them. Filled out from reference TRBV11-3 and TRBJ1-1, the complete variable domain reads EAGVVQSPRYKIIEKKQPVAFWCNPISGHNTLYWYLQNLGQGPELLIRYENEEAVDDSQLPKDRFSAERLKGVDSTLKIQPAELGDSAVYLCASSWAGDTEAFFGQGTRLTVV.

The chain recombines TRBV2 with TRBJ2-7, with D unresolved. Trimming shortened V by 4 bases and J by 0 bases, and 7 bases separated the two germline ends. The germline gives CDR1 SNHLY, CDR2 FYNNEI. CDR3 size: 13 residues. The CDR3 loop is CASSAHTSYEQYF. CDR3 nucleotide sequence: TGTGCCAGCAGTGCACACACCTCCTACGAGCAGTACTTC.

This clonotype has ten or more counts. The CDR3 sequence: CASSLDSWAAFF. The CDR3 nucleotides read TGTGCCAGCAGCTTAGATTCCTGGGCCGCTTTCTTT. V usage is TRBV7-9 and J usage is TRBJ1-1; no clear D. This CDR3 contains 12 residues. Trimming removed 1 base from V and 11 bases from J, with 11 bases in between. Germline V CDR1 and CDR2: SEHNR, FQNEAQ (reference sequence).

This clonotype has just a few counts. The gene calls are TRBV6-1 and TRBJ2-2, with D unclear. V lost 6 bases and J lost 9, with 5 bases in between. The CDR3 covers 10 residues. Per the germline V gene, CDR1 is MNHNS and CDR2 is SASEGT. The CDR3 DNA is TGTGCCAGCAGCCCCCGGGAGCTGTTTTTT. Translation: CASSPRELFF.

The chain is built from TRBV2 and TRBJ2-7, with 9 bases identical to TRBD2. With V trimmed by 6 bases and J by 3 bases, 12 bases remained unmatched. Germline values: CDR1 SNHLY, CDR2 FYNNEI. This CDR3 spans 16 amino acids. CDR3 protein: CASRAPRASGNYEQYF. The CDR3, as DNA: TGTGCCAGCAGGGCACCGAGGGCTAGCGGGAACTACGAGCAGTACTTC.

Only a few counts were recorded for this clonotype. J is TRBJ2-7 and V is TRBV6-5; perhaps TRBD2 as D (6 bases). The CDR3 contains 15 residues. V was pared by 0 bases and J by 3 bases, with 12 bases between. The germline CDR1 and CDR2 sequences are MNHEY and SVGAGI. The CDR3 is CASSYSGGRNYEQYF. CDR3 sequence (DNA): TGTGCCAGCAGTTACTCGGGGGGACGGAACTACGAGCAGTACTTC.

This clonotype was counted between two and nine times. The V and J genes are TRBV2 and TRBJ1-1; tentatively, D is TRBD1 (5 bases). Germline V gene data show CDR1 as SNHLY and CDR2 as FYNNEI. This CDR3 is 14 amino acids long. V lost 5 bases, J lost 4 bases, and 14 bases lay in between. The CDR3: CASSSMIGTTEAFF. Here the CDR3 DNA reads TGTGCCAGCAGTTCTATGATCGGGACCACTGAAGCTTTCTTT.

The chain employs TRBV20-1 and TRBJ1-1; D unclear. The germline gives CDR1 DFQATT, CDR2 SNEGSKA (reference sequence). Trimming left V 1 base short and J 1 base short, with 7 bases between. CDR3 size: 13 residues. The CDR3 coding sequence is TGCAGTGCTAGAGGCCAGAAGAACACTGAAGCTTTCTTT. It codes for CSARGQKNTEAFF.

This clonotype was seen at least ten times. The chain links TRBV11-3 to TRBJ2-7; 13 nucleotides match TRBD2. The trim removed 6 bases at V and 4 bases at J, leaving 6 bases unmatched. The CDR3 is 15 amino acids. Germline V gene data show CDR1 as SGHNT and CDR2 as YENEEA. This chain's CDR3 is CASSYGTSGTYEQYF. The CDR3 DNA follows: TGTGCCAGCAGTTACGGGACTAGCGGGACTTACGAGCAGTACTTC.

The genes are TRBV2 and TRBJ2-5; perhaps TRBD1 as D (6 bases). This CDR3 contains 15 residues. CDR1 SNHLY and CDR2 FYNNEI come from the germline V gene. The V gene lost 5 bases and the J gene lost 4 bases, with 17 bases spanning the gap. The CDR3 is CASSPPTGTRETQYF. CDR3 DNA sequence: TGTGCCAGCAGTCCCCCAACCGGGACAAGAGAGACCCAGTACTTC. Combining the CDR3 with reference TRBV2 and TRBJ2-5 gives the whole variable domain EPEVTQTPSHQVTQMGQEVILRCVPISNHLYFYWYRQILGQKVEFLVSFYNNEISEKSEIFDDQFSVERPDGSNFTLKIRSTKLEDSAMYFCASSPPTGTRETQYFGPGTRLLVL.

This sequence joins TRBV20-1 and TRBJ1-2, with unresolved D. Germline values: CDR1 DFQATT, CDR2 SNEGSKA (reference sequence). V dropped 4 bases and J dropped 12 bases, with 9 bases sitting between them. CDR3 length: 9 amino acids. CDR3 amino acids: CSATSPDTF. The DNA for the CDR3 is TGCAGTGCTACCTCGCCCGACACCTTC.

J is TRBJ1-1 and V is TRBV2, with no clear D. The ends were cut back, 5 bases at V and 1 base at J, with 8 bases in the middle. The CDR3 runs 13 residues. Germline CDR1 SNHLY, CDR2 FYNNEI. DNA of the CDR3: TGTGCCAGCAGTTATCAAAAGAACACTGAAGCTTTCTTT. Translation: CASSYQKNTEAFF.

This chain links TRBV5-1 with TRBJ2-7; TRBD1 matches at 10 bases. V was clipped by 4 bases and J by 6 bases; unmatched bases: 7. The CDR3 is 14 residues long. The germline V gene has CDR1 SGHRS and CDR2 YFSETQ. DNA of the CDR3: TGCGCCAGCAGCGTAGGGACAGGGGACGGCGAGCAGTACTTC. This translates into CASSVGTGDGEQYF.

In nucleotides, the CDR3 is TGTGCCAGCAGCCCAACCGCGGACAGGGGGCACACTGAAGCTTTCTTT. Translation gives CASSPTADRGHTEAFF. J is TRBJ1-1 and V is TRBV11-2; 11 bases agree with TRBD1. Per germline, CDR1 SGHAT and CDR2 FQNNGV. This CDR3 is 16 amino acids long. V lost 5 bases, J lost 3 bases, and 8 bases stayed unmatched.

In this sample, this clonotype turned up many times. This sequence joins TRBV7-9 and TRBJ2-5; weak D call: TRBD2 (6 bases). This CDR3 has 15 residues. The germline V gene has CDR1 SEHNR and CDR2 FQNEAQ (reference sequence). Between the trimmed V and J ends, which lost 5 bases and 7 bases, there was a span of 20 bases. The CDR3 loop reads CASSLIGGVRRTQYF. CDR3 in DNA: TGTGCCAGCAGCCTCATTGGAGGGGTTAGGCGGACCCAGTACTTC. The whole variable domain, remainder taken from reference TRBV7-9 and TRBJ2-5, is DTGVSQNPRHKITKRGQNVTFRCDPISEHNRLYWYRQTLGQGPEFLTYFQNEAQLEKSRLLSDRFSAERPKGSFSTLEIQRTEQGDSAMYLCASSLIGGVRRTQYFGPGTRLLVL.

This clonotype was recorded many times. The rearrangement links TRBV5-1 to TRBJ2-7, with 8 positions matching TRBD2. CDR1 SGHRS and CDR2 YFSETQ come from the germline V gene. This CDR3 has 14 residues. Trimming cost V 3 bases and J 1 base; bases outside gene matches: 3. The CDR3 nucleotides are TGCGCCAGCAGCTCGGGAGGGGGTTCCTACGAGCAGTACTTC. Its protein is CASSSGGGSYEQYF.

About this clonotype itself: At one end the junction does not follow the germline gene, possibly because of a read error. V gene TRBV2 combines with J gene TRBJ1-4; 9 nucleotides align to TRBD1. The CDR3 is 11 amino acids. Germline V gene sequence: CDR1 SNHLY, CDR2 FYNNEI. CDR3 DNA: TGTGCCAGCAGTGGACAGGGGGGATCCCTTTTT. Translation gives CASSGQGGSLF.

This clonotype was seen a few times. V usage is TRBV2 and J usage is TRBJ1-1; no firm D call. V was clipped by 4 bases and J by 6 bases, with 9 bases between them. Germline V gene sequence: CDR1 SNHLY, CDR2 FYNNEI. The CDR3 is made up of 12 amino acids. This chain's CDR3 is CASSALGAEAFF. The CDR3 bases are TGTGCCAGCAGTGCCCTCGGGGCTGAAGCTTTCTTT.

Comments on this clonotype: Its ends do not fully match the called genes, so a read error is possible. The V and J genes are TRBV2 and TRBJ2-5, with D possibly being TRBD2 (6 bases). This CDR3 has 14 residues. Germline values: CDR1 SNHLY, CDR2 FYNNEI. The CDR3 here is CAISGGTYQETQYF. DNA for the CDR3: TGTGCCATCAGTGGAGGGACCTATCAAGAGACCCAGTACTTC.

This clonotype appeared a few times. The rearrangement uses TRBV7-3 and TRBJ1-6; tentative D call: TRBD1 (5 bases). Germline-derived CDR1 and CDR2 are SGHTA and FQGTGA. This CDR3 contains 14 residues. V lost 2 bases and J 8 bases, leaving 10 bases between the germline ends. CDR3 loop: CASSLGDVDSPLHF. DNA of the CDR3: TGTGCCAGCAGCTTAGGGGACGTGGATTCACCCCTCCACTTT.

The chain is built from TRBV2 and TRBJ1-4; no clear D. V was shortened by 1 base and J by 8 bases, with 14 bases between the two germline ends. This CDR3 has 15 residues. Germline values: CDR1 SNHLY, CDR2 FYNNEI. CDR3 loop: CASSEEAARDEKLFF. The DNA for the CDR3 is TGTGCCAGCAGTGAAGAGGCCGCCCGAGACGAAAAACTGTTTTTT.